This T cell receptor (beta chain) was identified during a study of shared clonotypes between healthy human individuals (TCRdb year 2020). In the study overall: The cohort comprised two women and a few men aged 18 to 49 years. To estimate repertoire size and how much clonotypes are shared between individuals, the study performed deep sequencing of blood TCR repertoires from a few healthy adults. Per donor, three plates each were used for CD4 naive and CD4 memory, two for CD8 naive, and one for CD8 memory. Between about 0.8 and 9.5 billion PBMCs per donor were obtained by leukapheresis. Libraries were prepared and TCR repertoires were sequenced by different laboratories using diverse techniques, in order to increase sequencing depth and limit assay-specific biases.

With respect to this clone: The antigen it recognizes is unknown. No much larger clone exists at a distance of one base, and base qualities are not known.

The donors were healthy, HIV-negative adults with no recently reported acute infections or vaccinations. Only Caucasian adults living in Nashville, Tennessee, USA were represented among the donors. Magnetic negative selection was used to enrich CD4+ T cells, after which naive cells were positively selected on CD45RA and the negative fraction became the memory subset. Blood was collected by leukapheresis, and PBMCs were isolated by Ficoll-Histopaque density gradient centrifugation and then cryopreserved in liquid nitrogen vapor phase. Analytical flow cytometry was used to check the purity and quantity of each magnetically sorted T cell population. Genomic DNA was isolated from every sorted fraction and measured by UV absorbance on a Nanodrop 2000c. General study outcomes and caveats: Rarefaction of sorted-subset datasets indicated incomplete sequencing despite the large sequencing depth. Pairwise subsampling led to the expectation that sequencing depth would affect the degree of clonotype sharing among donors. The small number of donors limited the genetic and exposure-history diversity represented. Compared with non-shared clonotypes, the clonotypes found in all four sorted-subset donors had higher generation probabilities. Sampling was restricted to blood, and TCR repertoires in tissue are likely to differ from TCR repertoires in blood. Naive subsets generally had larger estimated clonotype richness than memory subsets. Across a handful of donors, roughly 5% of naive CD4, roughly 3.5% of naive CD8, about 2.3% of memory CD4, and over 0.35% of memory CD8 clonotypes were shared.

Using the deep immunoSEQ assay, multiplex PCR amplified TCR CDR3 regions from genomic DNA. Extracted genomic DNA from each cell subset was distributed evenly across all wells of several immunoSEQ 96-well plates, and each plate was treated as a replicate. Each replicate PCR for sorted subsets received 200 ng genomic DNA, equal to 30,000 or so T cell genomes. Purified libraries were quantified with a Qubit 3.0 fluorometer, sized on a Bioanalyzer 2100, and re-quantified with the KAPA Library Quantification kit. Each immunoSEQ 96-well plate was sequenced on its own single-read 150-cycle Illumina NextSeq 550 flow cell. Per the authors' processing: Because the immunoSEQ output included only junctional sequences and no quality scores, the filtering could not be the same as the filtering used for full-length reads. To assign V/J genes and CDR3, sequences were annotated using PyIR, a Python wrapper for IgBLAST v1.9, with IMGT germline references. Reads were filtered out if the reads had weak V/J assignments (E-value above 1e-6), no CDR3, stop codons, out-of-frame junctions, or ambiguous translated residues. V3J clonotypes were defined as sequences sharing an identical inferred V gene, J gene, and CDR3 amino acid sequence. The percentage overlap between two repertoires was calculated by dividing the number of shared unique clonotypes by the size of the smaller repertoire. Richness of each repertoire was evaluated using RTK rarefaction, the Chao1 estimator, and Recon v2.1 estimates of unobserved clonotypes. For all TCRbeta clonotypes obtained by the gDNA method from a few donors, generation probabilities were computed with OLGA. TCRdb carries this immuneACCESS record with in-frame sequences only. Its versions omit some clonotypes, under half of them owing to an unresolved V gene in the studies checked, with the rest unexplained. V, J and clone size reflect that table, while D and trimming were determined from the DNA. For this sample the table gives around 2.1 million clones, of which roughly 95% were detected only once. The top ten hold roughly 0.13% of the sample.

Material for sequencing was naive CD4+ T cells sorted from blood. This sample's cell subset or site label indicates: CD45RA+ positively selected. The source is a man aged 18-30 years in good health.

The DNA is as follows: TGTGCCAGCAGCGAGGGTATGAGCACTGAAGCTTTCTTT. This encodes CASSEGMSTEAFF. This receptor chain uses TRBV10-3 and TRBJ1-1; there is no confident call for the D gene. According to the germline V gene, CDR1 reads ENHRY and CDR2 reads SYGVKD. CDR3 length: 13 amino acids, cysteine to phenylalanine. Just the 39-base CDR3 DNA is kept, in frame starting at base 1. V was cut back by 10 bases and J by 4 bases, leaving a gap of 16 bases between them.